One sample yielded the 17 T cell receptor beta chains listed below, sequenced in a study of CD8 T cells in ankylosing spondylitis. TCRdb re-derived calls from the 5' RACE reads in MiXCR, one entry per CDR3 protein. The sample contains hundreds of thousands of distinct CDR3 sequences, roughly 32% of which appear only once. What was sequenced was blood, either unsorted or a sorted T cell fraction (not recorded which). The receptors shown here come from a male donor with ankylosing spondylitis or in good health (not recorded which).

This clonotype was recorded a few times. The chain uses TRBV20-1 and TRBJ1-2; 8 bases are shared with TRBD1. The germline gives CDR1 DFQATT, CDR2 SNEGSKA (reference sequence). The CDR3 length is 16 residues. V was pared by 6 bases and J by 4 bases, with 16 bases of the junction left unmatched. CDR3 sequence: CSAGDRMGLVGYGYTF. In nucleotides, the CDR3 is TGCAGTGCCGGGGACAGGATGGGCTTAGTGGGCTATGGCTACACCTTC.

The rearrangement uses TRBV20-1 and TRBJ2-2, with D possibly matching TRBD1 (5 bases). Deletions cut 1 base from V and 2 bases from J, with 11 bases between. Germline-derived CDR1 and CDR2 are DFQATT and SNEGSKA (reference sequence). This CDR3 comprises 15 residues. CDR3 in amino acids: CSARGRTTNTGELFF. Written as DNA, the CDR3 is TGCAGTGCTAGAGGCAGGACAACCAACACCGGGGAGCTGTTTTTT.

This chain connects TRBV12-3 or TRBV12-4 to TRBJ2-3; 12 bases align to TRBD2. CDR3 length: 19 residues. V lost 5 bases and J lost 5; bases outside the gene matches: 17. In DNA form, the CDR3 reads TGTGCCAGCAGTCCGCGTGGGGGACTAGCGGGTCGGTACGGAGATACGCAGTATTTT. Translating it yields CASSPRGGLAGRYGDTQYF.

This clonotype has only a few counts. This chain links TRBV12-3 or TRBV12-4 with TRBJ2-7; D ambiguous. Trimming took off 7 bases at V and 4 bases at J, with 11 bases between the two ends. This CDR3 is 12 amino acids long. The CDR3 here is CASKTASYEQYF. DNA for the CDR3: TGTGCCAGCAAAACAGCCAGTTACGAGCAGTACTTC.

A few counts support this clonotype. In nucleotides, the CDR3 is TGTGCCAGCAGAGGCAGACAGGGGGTCTCCGGGGAGCTGTTTTTT. Translation: CASRGRQGVSGELFF. The genes are TRBV12-3 or TRBV12-4 and TRBJ2-2; 9 nucleotides match TRBD1. The J segment lost 6 bases and the V segment lost 6 bases, leaving 8 bases of the junction unmatched. The CDR3 extends over 15 amino acids.

The chain is built from TRBV5-8 and TRBJ1-1, with D uncertain. Trimming stripped 2 bases from V and 1 base from J, with 9 bases between. The germline CDR1 and CDR2 sequences are SGHTS and YDEGEE. CDR3 length: 14 residues. Here the CDR3 reads CASSFHRSNTEAFF. DNA of the CDR3: TGTGCCAGCAGCTTCCACAGATCGAACACTGAAGCTTTCTTT.

V gene TRBV6-1 combines with J gene TRBJ2-7, with D unresolved. Trimming left V 6 bases short and J 2 bases short, with 14 bases between. The CDR3 contains 14 residues. Germline CDR1 reads MNHNS; CDR2 reads SASEGT. The CDR3 DNA sequence: TGTGCCAGCAGGGCCTTGGACGGCACCTACGAGCAGTACTTC. Encoded protein: CASRALDGTYEQYF.

This clonotype has a count of ten or more. This sequence may be a read error, since a much larger clone differs from it by one base. The chain carries TRBV6-4 and TRBJ2-3, with D maybe TRBD2 (7 bases). The germline V gene has CDR1 MRHNA and CDR2 SNTAGT. The V end lost 2 bases, the J end lost 4 bases, and 10 bases lay between the germline ends. CDR3 size: 14 residues. The CDR3 is CASSDGGASDTQYF. In nucleotides, the CDR3 is TGTGCCAGCAGTGACGGGGGGGCCTCAGATACGCAGTATTTT.

This rearrangement joins TRBV6-6 to TRBJ2-7; a weak D match, TRBD1 (6 bases). Germline loops: CDR1 MNHNY, CDR2 SVGAGI (reference sequence). V was shortened by 6 bases and J by 8 bases, with 17 bases between the two germline ends. The CDR3 consists of 13 residues. The CDR3 spells CASSQGTTNQQYF. The CDR3 DNA reads as TGTGCCAGCAGCCAGGGGACCACTAATCAGCAGTACTTC.

The chain links TRBV28 to TRBJ1-5, with D possibly being TRBD1 (6 bases). The CDR3 is 14 residues long. Between the trimmed V and J ends, which lost 7 bases and 7 bases, there was a span of 17 bases. CDR1 and CDR2 from the germline V gene are MDHEN and SYDVKM. The CDR3 coding sequence is TGTGCCAGCACCTTGGGGGGGGCAGGACAGCCCCAGCATTTT. It translates to CASTLGGAGQPQHF.

The V gene is TRBV12-3 or TRBV12-4, the J gene TRBJ1-1; the D gene is possibly TRBD1 (5 bases). The CDR3 contains 14 residues. Trimming stripped 2 bases from V and 4 bases from J, with 11 bases between. The CDR3, as DNA: TGTGCCAGCAGTTTAATAGAGGGGACCACTGAAGCTTTCTTT. Protein: CASSLIEGTTEAFF.

This clonotype has a count of ten or more. V and J are TRBV20-1 and TRBJ2-5, with unresolved D. This CDR3 region has 12 residues. Germline CDR1 DFQATT, CDR2 SNEGSKA (reference sequence). The V gene lost 0 bases and the J gene lost 5 bases, with 7 bases spanning the gap. The CDR3, as DNA: TGCAGTGCTAGAGAGTTTCGGGAGACCCAGTACTTC. Amino acid sequence: CSAREFRETQYF.

The V gene is TRBV5-1, the J gene TRBJ2-1, with no clear D. CDR3 size: 11 residues. Per germline, CDR1 SGHRS and CDR2 YFSETQ. V shed 6 bases and J shed 5 bases, with 6 bases lying between them. The CDR3: CASTLNNEQFF. CDR3 nucleotides: TGCGCCAGCACCCTTAACAATGAGCAGTTCTTC.

The chain combines TRBV15 with TRBJ2-3; TRBD1 agrees at 7 bases. The germline V gene has CDR1 LNHNV and CDR2 YYDKDF (reference sequence). V lost 2 bases, J lost 2 bases, and 7 bases stayed unmatched. The CDR3 runs 16 residues. The CDR3 DNA reads as TGTGCCACCAGCAGAAGACAGGGTTCGAACACAGATACGCAGTATTTT. Encoded protein: CATSRRQGSNTDTQYF.

This clonotype has a handful of counts. V is TRBV20-1 and J is TRBJ2-7; 9 nucleotides match TRBD1. The CDR3 is made up of 13 amino acids. Germline CDR1 and CDR2: DFQATT and SNEGSKA (reference sequence). V was pared by 5 bases and J by 5 bases, with 7 bases of the junction left unmatched. CDR3 sequence reads: CSAPRDRVNEQYF. The CDR3 DNA reads TGCAGTGCTCCTCGGGACAGGGTTAACGAGCAGTACTTC.

The chain has TRBV5-1 and TRBJ1-6; possible D gene TRBD1, 6 bases. The CDR3 contains 13 residues. Germline V CDR1 and CDR2: SGHRS, YFSETQ. The V end was cut by 4 bases, the J end by 11 bases, with 13 bases between. CDR3 protein: CASSPRGGPPLHF. In DNA form, the CDR3 reads TGCGCCAGCAGCCCGAGGGGGGGTCCACCCCTCCACTTT.

The rearrangement uses TRBV6-1 and TRBJ2-3, with D possibly matching TRBD1 (6 bases). Germline lookup yields CDR1 MNHNS and CDR2 SASEGT. Between the trimmed V and J ends, which lost 3 bases and 11 bases, there was a span of 12 bases. There are 12 residues in the CDR3. The CDR3 DNA follows: TGTGCCAGCAGTGAGCAGGGGTTTATGCAGTATTTT. Protein product: CASSEQGFMQYF.